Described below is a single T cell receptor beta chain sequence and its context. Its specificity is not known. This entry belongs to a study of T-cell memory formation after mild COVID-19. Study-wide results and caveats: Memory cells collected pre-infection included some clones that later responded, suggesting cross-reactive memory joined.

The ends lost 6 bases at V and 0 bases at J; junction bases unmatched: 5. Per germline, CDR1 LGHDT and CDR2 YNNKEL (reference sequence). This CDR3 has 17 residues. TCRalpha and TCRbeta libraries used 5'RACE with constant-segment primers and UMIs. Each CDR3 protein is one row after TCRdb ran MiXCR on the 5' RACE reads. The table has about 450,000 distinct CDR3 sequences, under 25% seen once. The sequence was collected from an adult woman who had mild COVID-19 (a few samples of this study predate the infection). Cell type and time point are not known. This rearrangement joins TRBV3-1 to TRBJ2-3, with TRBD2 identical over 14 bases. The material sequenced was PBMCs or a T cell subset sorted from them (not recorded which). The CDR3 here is CASRGTSGGPSTDTQYF. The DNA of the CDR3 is TGTGCCAGCAGAGGGACTAGCGGGGGACCTAGCACAGATACGCAGTATTTT.